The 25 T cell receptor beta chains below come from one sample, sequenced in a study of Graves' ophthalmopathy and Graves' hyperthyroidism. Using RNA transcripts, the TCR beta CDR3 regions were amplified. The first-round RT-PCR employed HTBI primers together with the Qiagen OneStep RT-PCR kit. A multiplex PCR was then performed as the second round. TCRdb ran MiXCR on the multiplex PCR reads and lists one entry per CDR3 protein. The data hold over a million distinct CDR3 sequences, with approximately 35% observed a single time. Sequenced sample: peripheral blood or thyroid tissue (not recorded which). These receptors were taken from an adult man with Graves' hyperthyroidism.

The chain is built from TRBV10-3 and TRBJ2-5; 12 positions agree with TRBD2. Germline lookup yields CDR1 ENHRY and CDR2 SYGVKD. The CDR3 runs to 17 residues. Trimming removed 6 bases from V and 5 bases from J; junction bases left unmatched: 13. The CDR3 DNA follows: TGTGCCATCAGCCCACAGACTAGCGGGAGTGCCGGGGAGACCCAGTACTTC. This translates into CAISPQTSGSAGETQYF.

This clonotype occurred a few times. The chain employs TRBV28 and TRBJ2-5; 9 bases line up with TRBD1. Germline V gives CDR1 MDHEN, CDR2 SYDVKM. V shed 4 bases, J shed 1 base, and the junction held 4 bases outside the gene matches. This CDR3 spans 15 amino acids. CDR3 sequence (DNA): TGTGCCAGCAGTTCATACAGGGGGCCCCAAGAGACCCAGTACTTC. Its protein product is CASSSYRGPQETQYF.

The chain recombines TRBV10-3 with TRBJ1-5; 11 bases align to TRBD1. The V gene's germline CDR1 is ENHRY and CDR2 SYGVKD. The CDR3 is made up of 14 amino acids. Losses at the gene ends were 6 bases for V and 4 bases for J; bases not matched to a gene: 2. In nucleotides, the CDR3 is TGTGCCATCAGGGGACAGGGGGGGAATCAGCCCCAGCATTTT. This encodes CAIRGQGGNQPQHF.

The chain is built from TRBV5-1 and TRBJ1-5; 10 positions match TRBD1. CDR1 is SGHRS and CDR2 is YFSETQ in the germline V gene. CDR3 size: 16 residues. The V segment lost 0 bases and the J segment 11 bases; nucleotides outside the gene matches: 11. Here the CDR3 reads CASSLGKTGGMKTQHF. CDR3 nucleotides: TGCGCCAGCAGCTTGGGAAAGACAGGGGGCATGAAGACCCAGCATTTT.

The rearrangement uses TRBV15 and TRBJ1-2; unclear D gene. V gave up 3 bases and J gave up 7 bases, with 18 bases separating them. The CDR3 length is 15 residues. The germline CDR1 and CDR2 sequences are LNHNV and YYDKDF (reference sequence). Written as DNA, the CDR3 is TGTGCCACCAGCAGGTCGCGGCTGGAGGACGCTGGCTACACCTTC. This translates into CATSRSRLEDAGYTF.

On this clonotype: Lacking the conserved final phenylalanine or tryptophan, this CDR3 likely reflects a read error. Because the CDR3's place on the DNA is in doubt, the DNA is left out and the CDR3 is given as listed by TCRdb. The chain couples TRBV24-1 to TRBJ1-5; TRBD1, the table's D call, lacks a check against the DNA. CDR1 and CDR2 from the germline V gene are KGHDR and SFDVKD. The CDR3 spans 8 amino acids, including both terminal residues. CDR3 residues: CATSGLTG.

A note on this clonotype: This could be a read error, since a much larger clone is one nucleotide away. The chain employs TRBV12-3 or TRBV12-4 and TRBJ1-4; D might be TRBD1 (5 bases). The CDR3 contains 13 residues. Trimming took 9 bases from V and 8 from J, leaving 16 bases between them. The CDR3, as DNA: TGTGCCAGTCGGGAGGGGCGGAGGGAAAAACTGTTTTTT. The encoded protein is CASREGRREKLFF.

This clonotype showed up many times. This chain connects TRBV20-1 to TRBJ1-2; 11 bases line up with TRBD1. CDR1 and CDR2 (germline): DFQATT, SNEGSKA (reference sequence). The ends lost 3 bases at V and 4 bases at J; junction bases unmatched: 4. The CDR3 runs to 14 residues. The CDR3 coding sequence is TGCAGTGCTAGGATGGACAGGGGGCTCTATGGCTACACCTTC. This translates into CSARMDRGLYGYTF.

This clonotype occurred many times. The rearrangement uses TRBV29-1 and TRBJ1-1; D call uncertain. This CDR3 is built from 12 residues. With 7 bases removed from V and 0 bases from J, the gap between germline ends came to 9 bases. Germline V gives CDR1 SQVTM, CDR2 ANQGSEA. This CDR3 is CSGREMNTEAFF. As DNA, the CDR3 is TGCAGCGGACGGGAGATGAACACTGAAGCTTTCTTT.

The CDR3, as DNA: TGTGCCGGGAGGGGAGGAGATTCACCCCTCCACTTT. Its translation: CAGRGGDSPLHF. The chain is built from TRBV6-1 and TRBJ1-6, with a possible D match to TRBD1 (5 bases). The CDR3 is 12 residues long. Germline V CDR1 and CDR2: MNHNS, SASEGT. Trimming cost V 11 bases and J 8 bases, with 13 bases left between them.

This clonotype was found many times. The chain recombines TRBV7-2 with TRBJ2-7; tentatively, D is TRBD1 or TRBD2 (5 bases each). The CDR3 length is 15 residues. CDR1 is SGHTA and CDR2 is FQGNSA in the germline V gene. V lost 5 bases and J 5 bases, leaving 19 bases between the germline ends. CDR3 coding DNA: TGTGCCAGCAGCCTCCAGCAGGGACCGGGCCACGAGCAGTACTTC. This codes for CASSLQQGPGHEQYF.

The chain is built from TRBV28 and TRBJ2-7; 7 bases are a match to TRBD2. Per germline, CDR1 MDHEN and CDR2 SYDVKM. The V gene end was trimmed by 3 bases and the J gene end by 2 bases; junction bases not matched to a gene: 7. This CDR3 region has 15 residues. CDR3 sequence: CASSFEGLAAYEQYF. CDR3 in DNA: TGTGCCAGCAGTTTCGAGGGGCTAGCGGCCTACGAGCAGTACTTC.

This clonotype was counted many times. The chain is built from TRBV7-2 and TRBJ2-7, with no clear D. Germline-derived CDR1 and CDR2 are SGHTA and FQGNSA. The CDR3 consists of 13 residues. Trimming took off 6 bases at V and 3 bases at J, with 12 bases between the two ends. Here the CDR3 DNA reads TGTGCCAGCAGTCATGACCACATCTACGAGCAGTACTTC. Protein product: CASSHDHIYEQYF.

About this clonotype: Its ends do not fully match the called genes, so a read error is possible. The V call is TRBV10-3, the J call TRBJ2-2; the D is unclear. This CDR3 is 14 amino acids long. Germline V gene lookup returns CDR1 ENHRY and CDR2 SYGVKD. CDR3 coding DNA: TGTGCCATCGCTAGGCAGACGAACACTGGGGAGCTGTTTTTT. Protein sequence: CAIARQTNTGELFF.

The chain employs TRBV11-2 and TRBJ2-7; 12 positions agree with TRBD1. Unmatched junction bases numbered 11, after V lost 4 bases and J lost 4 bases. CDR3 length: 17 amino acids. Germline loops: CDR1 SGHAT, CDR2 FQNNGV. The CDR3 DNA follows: TGTGCCAGCAGCTGGACCGGGACAGGGGGCCTAACGTACGAGCAGTACTTC. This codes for CASSWTGTGGLTYEQYF. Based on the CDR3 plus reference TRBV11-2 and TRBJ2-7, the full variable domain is EAGVAQSPRYKIIEKRQSVAFWCNPISGHATLYWYQQILGQGPKLLIQFQNNGVVDDSQLPKDRFSAERLKGVDSTLKIQPAKLEDSAVYLCASSWTGTGGLTYEQYFGPGTRLTVT.

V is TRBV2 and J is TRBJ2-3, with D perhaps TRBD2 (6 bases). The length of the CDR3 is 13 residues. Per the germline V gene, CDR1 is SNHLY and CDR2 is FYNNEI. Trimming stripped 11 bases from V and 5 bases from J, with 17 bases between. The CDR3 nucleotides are TGTGCCGCAGCGGTGATAGCGGAAGATACGCAGTATTTT. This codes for CAAAVIAEDTQYF. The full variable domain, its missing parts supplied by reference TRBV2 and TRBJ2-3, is EPEVTQTPSHQVTQMGQEVILRCVPISNHLYFYWYRQILGQKVEFLVSFYNNEISEKSEIFDDQFSVERPDGSNFTLKIRSTKLEDSAMYFCAAAVIAEDTQYFGPGTRLTVL.

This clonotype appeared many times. The CDR3 loop reads CASSFRQSNQPQHF. In DNA, the CDR3 is TGTGCCAGCAGCTTCAGACAGAGCAATCAGCCCCAGCATTTT. This sequence joins TRBV7-2 and TRBJ1-5, with D possibly TRBD1 on 5 matching bases. Per the germline V gene, CDR1 is SGHTA and CDR2 is FQGNSA. The CDR3 totals 14 residues. V was pared by 3 bases and J by 1 base, with 7 bases between. The variable domain in full, completed from reference TRBV7-2 and TRBJ1-5, reads GAGVSQSPSNKVTEKGKDVELRCDPISGHTALYWYRQSLGQGLEFLIYFQGNSAPDKSGLPSDRFSAERTGGSVSTLTIQRTQQEDSAVYLCASSFRQSNQPQHFGDGTRLSIL.

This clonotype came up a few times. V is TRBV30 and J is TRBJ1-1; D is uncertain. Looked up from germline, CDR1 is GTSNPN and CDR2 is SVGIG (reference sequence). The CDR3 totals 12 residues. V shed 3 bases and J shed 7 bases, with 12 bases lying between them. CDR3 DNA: TGTGCCTGGAGCGACCAGACCCTTGAAGCTTTCTTT. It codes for CAWSDQTLEAFF.

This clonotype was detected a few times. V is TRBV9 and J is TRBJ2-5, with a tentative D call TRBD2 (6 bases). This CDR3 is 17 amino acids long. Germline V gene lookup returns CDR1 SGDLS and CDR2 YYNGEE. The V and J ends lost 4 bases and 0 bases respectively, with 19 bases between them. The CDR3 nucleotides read TGTGCCAGCAGCCCAGCCCAGAATAGCGGACACCAAGAGACCCAGTACTTC. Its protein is CASSPAQNSGHQETQYF.

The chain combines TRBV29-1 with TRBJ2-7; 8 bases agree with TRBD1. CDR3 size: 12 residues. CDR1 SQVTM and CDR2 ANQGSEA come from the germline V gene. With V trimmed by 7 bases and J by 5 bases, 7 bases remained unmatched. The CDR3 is CSGGGTGNEQYF. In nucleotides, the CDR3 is TGCAGCGGAGGAGGGACAGGTAACGAGCAGTACTTC.

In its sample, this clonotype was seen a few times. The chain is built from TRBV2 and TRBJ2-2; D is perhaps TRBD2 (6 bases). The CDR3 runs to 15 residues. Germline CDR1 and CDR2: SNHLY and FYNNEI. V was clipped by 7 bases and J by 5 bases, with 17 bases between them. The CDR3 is CASTLLVAETGELFF. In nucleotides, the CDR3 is TGTGCCAGCACCCTTTTAGTAGCGGAGACCGGGGAGCTGTTTTTT.

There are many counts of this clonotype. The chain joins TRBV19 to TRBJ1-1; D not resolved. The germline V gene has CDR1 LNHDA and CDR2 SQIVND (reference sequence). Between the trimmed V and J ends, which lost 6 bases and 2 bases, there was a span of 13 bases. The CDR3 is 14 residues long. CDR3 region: CASRTTTGNTEAFF. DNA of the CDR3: TGTGCCAGTAGGACAACAACGGGCAACACTGAAGCTTTCTTT.

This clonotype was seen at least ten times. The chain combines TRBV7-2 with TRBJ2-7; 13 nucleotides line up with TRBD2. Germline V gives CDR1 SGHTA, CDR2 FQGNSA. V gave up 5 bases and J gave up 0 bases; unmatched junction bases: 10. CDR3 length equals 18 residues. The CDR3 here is CASSVTGTSGTSSYEQYF. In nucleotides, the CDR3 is TGTGCCAGCAGCGTTACCGGGACTAGCGGGACCAGCTCCTACGAGCAGTACTTC.

The CDR3 DNA sequence: TGTGCCACCTCGCCATACACGGGCACCGGGGAGCTGTTTTTT. It codes for CATSPYTGTGELFF. The chain recombines TRBV24-1 with TRBJ2-2; D is undetermined. The CDR3 has 14 amino acids. The V gene's germline CDR1 is KGHDR and CDR2 SFDVKD. Trimming took off 9 bases at V and 4 bases at J, with 14 bases between the two ends.

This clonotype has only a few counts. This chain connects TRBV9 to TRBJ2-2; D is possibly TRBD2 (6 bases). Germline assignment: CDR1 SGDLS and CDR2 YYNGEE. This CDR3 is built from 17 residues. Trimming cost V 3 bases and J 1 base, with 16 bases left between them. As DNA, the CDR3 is TGTGCCAGCAGCGCTGGGGGAGGCGGAATGAACACCGGGGAGCTGTTTTTT. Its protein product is CASSAGGGGMNTGELFF.